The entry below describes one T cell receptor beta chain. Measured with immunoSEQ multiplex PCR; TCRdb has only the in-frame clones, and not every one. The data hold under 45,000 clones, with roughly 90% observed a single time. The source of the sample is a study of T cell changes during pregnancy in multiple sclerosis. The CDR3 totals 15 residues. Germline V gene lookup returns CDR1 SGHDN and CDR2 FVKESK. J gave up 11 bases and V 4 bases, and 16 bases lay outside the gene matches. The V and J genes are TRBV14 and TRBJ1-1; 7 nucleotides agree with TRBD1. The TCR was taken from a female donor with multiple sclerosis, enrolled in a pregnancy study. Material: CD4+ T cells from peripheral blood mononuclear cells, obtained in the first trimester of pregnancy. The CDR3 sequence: CASSLKDRTQGLAFF. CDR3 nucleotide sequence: TGTGCCAGCAGCCTAAAGGACAGGACCCAGGGGTTGGCTTTCTTT.